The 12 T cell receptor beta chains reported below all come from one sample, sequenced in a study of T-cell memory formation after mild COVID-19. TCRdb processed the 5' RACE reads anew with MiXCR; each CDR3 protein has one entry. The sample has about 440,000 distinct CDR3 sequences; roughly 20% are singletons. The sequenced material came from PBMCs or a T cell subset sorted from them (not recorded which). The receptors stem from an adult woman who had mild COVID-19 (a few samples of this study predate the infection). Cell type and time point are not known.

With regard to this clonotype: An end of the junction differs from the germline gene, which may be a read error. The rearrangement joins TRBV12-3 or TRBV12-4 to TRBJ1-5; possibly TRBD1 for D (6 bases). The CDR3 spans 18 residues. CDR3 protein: CDSSLMQGSTRRNQPQHF. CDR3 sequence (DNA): TGTGACAGCAGTTTAATGCAGGGGTCCACCCGGCGGAATCAGCCCCAGCATTTT.

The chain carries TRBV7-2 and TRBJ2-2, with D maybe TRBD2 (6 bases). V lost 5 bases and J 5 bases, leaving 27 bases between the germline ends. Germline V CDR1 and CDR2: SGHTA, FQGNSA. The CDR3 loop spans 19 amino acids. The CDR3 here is CASSPTPVARGGHTGELFF. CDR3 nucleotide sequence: TGTGCCAGCAGCCCGACCCCGGTCGCAAGAGGAGGGCATACCGGGGAGCTGTTTTTT. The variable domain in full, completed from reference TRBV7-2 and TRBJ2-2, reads GAGVSQSPSNKVTEKGKDVELRCDPISGHTALYWYRQSLGQGLEFLIYFQGNSAPDKSGLPSDRFSAERTGGSVSTLTIQRTQQEDSAVYLCASSPTPVARGGHTGELFFGEGSRLTVL.

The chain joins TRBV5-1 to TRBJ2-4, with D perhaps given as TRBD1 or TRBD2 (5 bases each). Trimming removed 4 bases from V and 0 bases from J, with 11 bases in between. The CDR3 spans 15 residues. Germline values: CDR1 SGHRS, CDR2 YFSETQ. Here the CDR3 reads CASSATGGAKNIQYF. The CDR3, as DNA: TGCGCCAGCAGCGCTACTGGGGGAGCCAAAAACATTCAGTACTTC. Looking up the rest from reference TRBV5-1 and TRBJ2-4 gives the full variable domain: KAGVTQTPRYLIKTRGQQVTLSCSPISGHRSVSWYQQTPGQGLQFLFEYFSETQRNKGNFPGRFSGRQFSNSRSEMNVSTLELGDSALYLCASSATGGAKNIQYFGAGTRLSVL.

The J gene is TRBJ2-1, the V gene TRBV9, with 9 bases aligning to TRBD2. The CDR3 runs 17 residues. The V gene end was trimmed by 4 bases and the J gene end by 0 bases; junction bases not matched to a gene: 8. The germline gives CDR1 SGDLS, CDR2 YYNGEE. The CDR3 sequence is CASSPSGASSSYNEQFF. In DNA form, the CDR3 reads TGTGCCAGCAGCCCTAGCGGGGCTTCGAGCTCCTACAATGAGCAGTTCTTC.

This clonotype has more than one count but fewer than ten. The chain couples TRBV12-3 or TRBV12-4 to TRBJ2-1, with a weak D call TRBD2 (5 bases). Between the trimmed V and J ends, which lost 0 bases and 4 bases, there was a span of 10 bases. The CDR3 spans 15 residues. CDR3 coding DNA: TGTGCCAGCAGTTTAGCGCCGGGGAATTACAATGAGCAGTTCTTC. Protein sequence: CASSLAPGNYNEQFF.

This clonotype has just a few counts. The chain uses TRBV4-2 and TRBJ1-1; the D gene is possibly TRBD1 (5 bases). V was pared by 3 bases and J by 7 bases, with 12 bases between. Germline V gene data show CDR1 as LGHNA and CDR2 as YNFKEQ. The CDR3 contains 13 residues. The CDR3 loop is CASSQGESIEAFF. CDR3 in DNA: TGTGCCAGCAGCCAGGGGGAATCGATTGAAGCTTTCTTT.

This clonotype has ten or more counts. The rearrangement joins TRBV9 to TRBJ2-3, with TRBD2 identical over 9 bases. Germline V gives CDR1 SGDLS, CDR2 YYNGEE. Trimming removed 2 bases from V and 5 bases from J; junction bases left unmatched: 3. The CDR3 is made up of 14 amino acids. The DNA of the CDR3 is TGTGCCAGCAGCGTTGCGGGGGGGAGAGATACGCAGTATTTT. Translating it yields CASSVAGGRDTQYF. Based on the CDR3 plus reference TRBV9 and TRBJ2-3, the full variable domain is DSGVTQTPKHLITATGQRVTLRCSPRSGDLSVYWYQQSLDQGLQFLIQYYNGEERAKGNILERFSAQQFPDLHSELNLSSLELGDSALYFCASSVAGGRDTQYFGPGTRLTVL.

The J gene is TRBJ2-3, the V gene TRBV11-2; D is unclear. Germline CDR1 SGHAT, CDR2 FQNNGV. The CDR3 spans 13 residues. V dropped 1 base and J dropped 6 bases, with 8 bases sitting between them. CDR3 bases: TGTGCCAGCAGCTTAGTGTTTATGGATACGCAGTATTTT. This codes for CASSLVFMDTQYF. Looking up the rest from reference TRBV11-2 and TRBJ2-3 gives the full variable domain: EAGVAQSPRYKIIEKRQSVAFWCNPISGHATLYWYQQILGQGPKLLIQFQNNGVVDDSQLPKDRFSAERLKGVDSTLKIQPAKLEDSAVYLCASSLVFMDTQYFGPGTRLTVL.

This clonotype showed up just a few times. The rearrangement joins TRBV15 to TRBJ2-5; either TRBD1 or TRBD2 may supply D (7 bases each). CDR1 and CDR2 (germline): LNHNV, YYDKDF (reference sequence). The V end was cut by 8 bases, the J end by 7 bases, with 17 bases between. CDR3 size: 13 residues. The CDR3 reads CATGEGAKLTQYF. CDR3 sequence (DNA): TGTGCCACCGGGGAGGGGGCGAAATTGACCCAGTACTTC.

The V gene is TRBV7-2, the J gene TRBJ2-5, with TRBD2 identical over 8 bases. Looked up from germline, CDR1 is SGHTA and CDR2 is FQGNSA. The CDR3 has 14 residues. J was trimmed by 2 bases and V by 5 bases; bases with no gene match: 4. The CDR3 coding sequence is TGTGCCAGCAGCCAAAAGCGGGGGCAAGAGACCCAGTACTTC. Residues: CASSQKRGQETQYF.

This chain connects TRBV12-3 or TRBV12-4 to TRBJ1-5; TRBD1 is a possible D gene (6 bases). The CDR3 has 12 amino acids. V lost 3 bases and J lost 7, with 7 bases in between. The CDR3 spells CASSLGQQPQHF. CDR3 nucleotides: TGTGCCAGCAGTTTGGGACAACAGCCCCAGCATTTT.

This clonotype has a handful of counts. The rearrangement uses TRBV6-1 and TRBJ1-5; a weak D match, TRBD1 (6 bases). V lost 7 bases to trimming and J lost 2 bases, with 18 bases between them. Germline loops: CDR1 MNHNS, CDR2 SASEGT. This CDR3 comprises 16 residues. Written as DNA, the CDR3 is TGTGCCAGCACCCAAAGGGGGGTTCAAGGCAATCAGCCCCAGCATTTT. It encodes CASTQRGVQGNQPQHF.